These 3 T cell receptor beta chains came from one sample sequenced in a study of T cells in Graves' hyperthyroidism and ophthalmopathy. RNA transcripts provided the source from which TCR beta CDR3 regions were amplified. With the HTBI primer set, the TCR CDR3 went through a first round of RT-PCR. TCRdb re-called the multiplex PCR reads with MiXCR, one entry per CDR3 protein. The data show 600,000 to 650,000 distinct CDR3 sequences, around 15% seen once. Material for sequencing was blood. The origin of the receptors is a woman aged 30 to 39 with Graves' hyperthyroidism.

This clonotype was seen at least ten times. This chain uses TRBV2 with TRBJ2-3, with D maybe TRBD1 (5 bases). From germline, CDR1 is SNHLY and CDR2 FYNNEI. CDR3 length equals 15 residues. The V and J ends lost 4 bases and 0 bases respectively, with 11 bases between them. CDR3 sequence (DNA): TGTGCCAGCAGTGCCACAGGACCCAGCACAGATACGCAGTATTTT. Translated, it gives CASSATGPSTDTQYF. The full variable domain, rest sourced from reference TRBV2 and TRBJ2-3, is EPEVTQTPSHQVTQMGQEVILRCVPISNHLYFYWYRQILGQKVEFLVSFYNNEISEKSEIFDDQFSVERPDGSNFTLKIRSTKLEDSAMYFCASSATGPSTDTQYFGPGTRLTVL.

This clonotype was recorded many times. CDR3 residues: CASRRQGAHIREYF. CDR3 in DNA: TGTGCCAGCAGAAGACAGGGGGCGCACATCCGCGAGTACTTC. The chain links TRBV6-1 to TRBJ2-5, with TRBD1 matching over 10 bases. CDR3 length: 14 residues. The V and J ends lost 6 bases and 12 bases, in that order; junction bases with no gene match: 13. In germline, CDR1 is MNHNS, CDR2 SASEGT.

CDR3 residues: CAFRLAGIYNEQFF. CDR3 bases: TGTGCCTTCCGACTAGCGGGAATCTACAATGAGCAGTTCTTC. The chain uses TRBV30 and TRBJ2-1, with 11 bases fitting TRBD2. Trimming cost V 7 bases and J 3 bases; bases outside gene matches: 5. CDR3 length equals 14 residues. The germline V gene has CDR1 GTSNPN and CDR2 SVGIG (reference sequence).